Presented here are 6 T cell receptor beta chains from one specimen sequenced in a study of blood T cell repertoires in COVID-19. Sequencing used immunoSEQ multiplex PCR; TCRdb keeps in-frame clones, though not all of them. Counted here are over 90,000 clones, about 90% occurring once; the ten biggest clones make up just under 20%. Material: peripheral blood. These receptors all come from a human donor in a cohort sampled during active COVID-19.

V and J are TRBV9 and TRBJ2-7; 9 bases are a match to TRBD2. The length of the CDR3 is 21 residues. Germline V CDR1 and CDR2: SGDLS, YYNGEE. Unmatched junction bases numbered 26, after V lost 3 bases and J lost 4 bases. The CDR3 here is CASSEGPLGGRAQGPGYEQYF. DNA of the CDR3: TGTGCCAGCAGCGAGGGTCCCCTCGGCGGGAGGGCCCAAGGGCCTGGGTACGAGCAGTACTTC. Using reference TRBV9 and TRBJ2-7 for the parts outside the CDR3, the full variable domain is DSGVTQTPKHLITATGQRVTLRCSPRSGDLSVYWYQQSLDQGLQFLIQYYNGEERAKGNILERFSAQQFPDLHSELNLSSLELGDSALYFCASSEGPLGGRAQGPGYEQYFGPGTRLTVT.

This chain joins TRBV4-2 and TRBJ2-3, with 11 bases that match TRBD2. V lost 0 bases and J lost 7; bases outside the gene matches: 9. The CDR3 has 17 amino acids. Germline CDR1 is LGHNA and CDR2 is YNFKEQ. The CDR3 DNA reads TGTGCCAGCAGCCAAGATCTGGGAACTAGCGGGAGACATACGCAGTATTTT. Its translation is CASSQDLGTSGRHTQYF.

V and J are TRBV13 and TRBJ1-2; 9 positions match TRBD1. V lost 7 bases to trimming and J lost 4 bases; unmatched junction nucleotides: 4. Germline V lookup: CDR1 PRHDT, CDR2 FYEKMQ (reference sequence). CDR3 length: 13 amino acids. The chain's CDR3 is CASKGQGSYGYTF. CDR3 bases: TGTGCCAGCAAAGGACAGGGGAGCTATGGCTACACCTTC.

The genes are TRBV7-9 and TRBJ2-3; no reliable D call. Trimming took off 1 base at V and 5 bases at J, with 4 bases between the two ends. The CDR3 runs 12 residues. The germline CDR1 and CDR2 sequences are SEHNR and FQNEAQ (reference sequence). The CDR3: CASSLVKDTQYF. The CDR3 nucleotides are TGTGCCAGCAGCTTAGTCAAAGATACGCAGTATTTT.

The gene calls are TRBV6-5 and TRBJ1-1; TRBD1 matches 7 bases. The germline V gene has CDR1 MNHEY and CDR2 SVGAGI. After removal of 5 bases from V and 0 bases from J, the junction contained 0 bases not matched to a gene. The CDR3 length is 13 residues. In DNA, the CDR3 is TGTGCCAGCAGTAGGGGGCTGAACACTGAAGCTTTCTTT. Protein: CASSRGLNTEAFF.

V gene TRBV29-1 combines with J gene TRBJ2-7, with a possible D match to TRBD1 (6 bases). From germline, CDR1 is SQVTM and CDR2 ANQGSEA. The CDR3 covers 12 residues. V was shortened by 4 bases and J by 6 bases, with 13 bases between the two germline ends. The CDR3, as DNA: TGCAGCGTTGCCGGGACAACGGGCGAGCAGTACTTC. It encodes CSVAGTTGEQYF.